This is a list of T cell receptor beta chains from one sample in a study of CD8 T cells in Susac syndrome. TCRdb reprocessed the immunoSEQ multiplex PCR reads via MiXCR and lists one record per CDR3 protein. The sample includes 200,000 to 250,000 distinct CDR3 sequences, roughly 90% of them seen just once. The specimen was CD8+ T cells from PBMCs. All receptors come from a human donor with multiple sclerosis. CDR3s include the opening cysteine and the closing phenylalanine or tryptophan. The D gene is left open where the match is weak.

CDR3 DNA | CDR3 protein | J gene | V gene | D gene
TGTGCCAGCGGCTCGGGTGTTTCAGATACGCAGTATTTT | CASGSGVSDTQYF | TRBJ2-3 | TRBV27 | NA
TGTGCCAGCAGCTTGTCGCGTGGGGTCGACTATGGCTACACCTTC | CASSLSRGVDYGYTF | TRBJ1-2 | TRBV5-4 | NA
TGCAGCGTTGGGGGACTAGCGGGACTCCGAGGCAATGAGCAGTTCTTC | CSVGGLAGLRGNEQFF | TRBJ2-1 | TRBV29-1 | TRBD2
TGTGCCAGCAGCCCGGAGGTGATTCAGAGAACCTATGGCTACACCTTC | CASSPEVIQRTYGYTF | TRBJ1-2 | TRBV7-8 | NA
TGTGCCAGCAGCGCCGGTAACTACGAGCAGTACTTC | CASSAGNYEQYF | TRBJ2-7 | TRBV9 | NA
TGTGCCAGCAGCTTAGGTCAGCGTGAGCAGTTCTTC | CASSLGQREQFF | TRBJ2-1 | TRBV7-8 | NA
TGTGCCAGCAGCTTAGTGGCCGGGCCCTACGAGCAGTACTTC | CASSLVAGPYEQYF | TRBJ2-7 | TRBV7-8 | NA
TGTGCCAGCAGTCCTCGGCAGTTAAATCAGCCCCAGCATTTT | CASSPRQLNQPQHF | TRBJ1-5 | TRBV27 | NA
TGTGCCAGCAGTTTATCATGGGGTGAGACCCAGTACTTC | CASSLSWGETQYF | TRBJ2-5 | TRBV27 | NA
TGTGCCAGCAGCGTAGGGTGGCTAGCGGGAGGCGCGAACACCGGGGAGCTGTTTTTT | CASSVGWLAGGANTGELFF | TRBJ2-2 | TRBV9 | TRBD2